This is a list of T cell receptor beta chains from one sample in a study of blood T cell repertoires in COVID-19. Using immunoSEQ multiplex PCR, the repertoire was profiled, and TCRdb retains in-frame clones only, with some absent. This sample yields around 18,000 clones, of which 80% are seen a single time; approximately 11% belongs to the top ten. The sequencing input was peripheral blood. These receptors were obtained from a man aged 80 or over with acute or convalescent COVID-19. CDR3s include the opening cysteine and the closing phenylalanine or tryptophan. Fields, in order: CDR3 length, D gene, J gene, clone size, V gene, CDR3 DNA, CDR3 protein. A D gene is named only where the DNA matches it firmly. Not every row has a clone size; where given, it reads once, few, many or a size class.

17 NA TRBJ1-3 NA TRBV6-2/TRBV6-3 TGTGCCAGCAGTGACCTTCGCGAAGCGAGCTCTGGAAACACCATATATTTT CASSDLREASSGNTIYF
14 TRBD1 TRBJ2-7 NA TRBV27 TGTGCCAGCAGTAGGGGACAGAGGCCCTACGAGCAGTACTTC CASSRGQRPYEQYF
15 TRBD1 TRBJ1-2 NA TRBV27 TGTGCCAGCAGGGGACAGGGGATGGGCGACTATGGCTACACCTTC CASRGQGMGDYGYTF
15 TRBD1 TRBJ2-1 NA TRBV7-9 TGTGCCAGCGGGGCGGACAGGACGAAGGACAATGAGCAGTTCTTC CASGADRTKDNEQFF
18 TRBD1 TRBJ1-2 NA TRBV7-3 TGTGCCAGCAGCCTGTGGGCGACAGGGGCTCGGGGGAACTATGGCTACACCTTC CASSLWATGARGNYGYTF
14 TRBD1 TRBJ1-4 NA TRBV6-6 TGTGCCAGCAAGCAGGGGGCGCGCCGTGAAAAACTGTTTTTT CASKQGARREKLFF
15 TRBD1 TRBJ2-2 once TRBV11-2 TGTGCCAGCAGAAATGACAGGGGGACCACCGGGGAGCTGTTTTTT CASRNDRGTTGELFF
14 NA TRBJ1-2 NA TRBV2 TGTGCCAGCAGATTGGACAGTATATACTATGGCTACACCTTC CASRLDSIYYGYTF
14 NA TRBJ1-6 NA TRBV7-2 TGTGCCAGCAGCCAACAGGGTTTTTACTCACCCCTCCACTTT CASSQQGFYSPLHF
15 TRBD1 TRBJ2-7 NA TRBV11-2 TGTGCCAGCAGCTTAGGGGGACAGGGTTTCTACGAGCAGTACTTC CASSLGGQGFYEQYF
15 NA TRBJ1-5 NA TRBV7-2 TGTGCCAGCAGCTTAAGGAGGGGCAGCAATCAGCCCCAGCATTTT CASSLRRGSNQPQHF
20 TRBD2 TRBJ2-3 NA TRBV29-1 TGCAGCGTTGAAGAAGGTCCTTGGCGGGGGGGCCTCGGGGACACAGATACGCAGTATTTT CSVEEGPWRGGLGDTDTQYF
15 NA TRBJ2-7 NA TRBV15 TGTGCCACCAGCAGAGAGTCCAGGGGCTCCTACGAGCAGTACTTC CATSRESRGSYEQYF
14 NA TRBJ1-1 NA TRBV19 TGTGCCAGTAGTGACCGAGCAGGGAACACTGAAGCTTTCTTT CASSDRAGNTEAFF
14 NA TRBJ1-2 NA TRBV6-1 TGTGCCAGCAGTGAAAGGTTGGGCAGCCATGGCTACACCTTC CASSERLGSHGYTF
13 TRBD1 TRBJ2-4 NA TRBV30 TGTGCCTGGGCGGGACAGGTTAGAAACATTCAGTACTTC CAWAGQVRNIQYF
16 NA TRBJ2-2 NA TRBV18 TGTGCCAGCTCACCTACTGGCAGGGCAGGGACCGGGGAGCTGTTTTTT CASSPTGRAGTGELFF
12 NA TRBJ2-7 NA TRBV6-6 TGTGCCAGCAGCCCTAAACCCTACGAGCAGTACTTC CASSPKPYEQYF
16 TRBD2 TRBJ2-1 NA TRBV7-2 TGTGCCAGCAGCTTAGTAGGGACTAGCGGCCTCAATGAGCAGTTCTTC CASSLVGTSGLNEQFF
15 NA TRBJ1-1 once TRBV18 TGTGCCAGCTCAAGCCCGCCAGGGGTGAACACTGAAGCTTTCTTT CASSSPPGVNTEAFF
14 TRBD1 TRBJ1-5 once TRBV30 TGTGCCTGGAGTAGGGGGACAGGGCTGCAGCCCCAGCATTTT CAWSRGTGLQPQHF
16 TRBD1 TRBJ1-6 NA TRBV19 TGTGCCAGTAGTGAAGGCAGGGGGTTAGGTAATTCACCCCTCCACTTT CASSEGRGLGNSPLHF
14 TRBD1 TRBJ2-5 NA TRBV5-1 TGCGCCAGCAGCTTCGCTGCAGGGGGAGAGACCCAGTACTTC CASSFAAGGETQYF
13 TRBD1 TRBJ1-5 NA TRBV5-6 TGTGCCAGCAGCTCGGACAGGGATCAGCCCCAGCATTTT CASSSDRDQPQHF
15 NA TRBJ2-3 once TRBV6-6 TGTGCCAGCACCAACAGGGGGGGGCTCACAGATACGCAGTATTTT CASTNRGGLTDTQYF
14 TRBD1 TRBJ2-5 NA TRBV19 TGTGCCAGTATAGCGACAGGGCGAGGAGAGACCCAGTACTTC CASIATGRGETQYF
14 TRBD1 TRBJ1-1 NA TRBV29-1 TGCAGCGCCACCGGGACAGGGATGTCAGGTGAAGCTTTCTTT CSATGTGMSGEAFF
13 NA TRBJ2-1 NA TRBV2 TGTGCCAGCAGTGAACGCAGGGACAATGAGCAGTTCTTC CASSERRDNEQFF
14 TRBD1 TRBJ2-5 NA TRBV29-1 TGCAGCGTTCCGACAGGGGGCTTAGGAGAGACCCAGTACTTC CSVPTGGLGETQYF
12 NA TRBJ1-2 NA TRBV19 TGTGCCACCAAGCGGGTGGACTATGGCTACACCTTC CATKRVDYGYTF
17 NA TRBJ1-1 NA TRBV7-3 TGTGCCAGCAGCTTAACTGCCAATCACCAACAAAACACTGAAGCTTTCTTT CASSLTANHQQNTEAFF
16 TRBD1 TRBJ1-1 NA TRBV4-2 TGTGCCAGCAGCCAAGATAGGGACAGGGGGGACACTGAAGCTTTCTTT CASSQDRDRGDTEAFF
16 TRBD2 TRBJ2-3 NA TRBV7-8 TGTGCCAGCAGCTTAGGGGGACTAGCGTTCCCAGATACGCAGTATTTT CASSLGGLAFPDTQYF
15 TRBD1 TRBJ1-2 NA TRBV19 TGTGCCAGTAGGACCATGAGACAGGGTAACTATGGCTACACCTTC CASRTMRQGNYGYTF
13 TRBD1 TRBJ1-5 few TRBV27 TGTGCCAGCAGTTTACAGGGGGATCAGCCCCAGCATTTT CASSLQGDQPQHF
13 NA TRBJ1-1 NA TRBV10-3 TGTGCCATCAGTGACGTGGGGGGCACTGAAGCTTTCTTT CAISDVGGTEAFF
17 NA TRBJ1-1 NA TRBV19 TGTGCCAGTAGCCGAGGACTGCGGCCCTTACAGAACACTGAAGCTTTCTTT CASSRGLRPLQNTEAFF
15 NA TRBJ2-6 NA TRBV2 TGTGCCAGCAGTGAACAGGTTCCTGGGGCCAACGTCCTGACTTTC CASSEQVPGANVLTF
13 NA TRBJ1-2 NA TRBV18 TGTGCCAGCTCACCCAGGGAAATGGATGGCTACACCTTC CASSPREMDGYTF
15 NA TRBJ1-4 NA TRBV6-5 TGTGCCAGCAGTCGCACTGTTGCAACTAATGAAAAACTGTTTTTT CASSRTVATNEKLFF
12 NA TRBJ2-4 NA TRBV29-1 TGCAGCGTTGAGGGCCAGCTAAACATTCAGTACTTC CSVEGQLNIQYF
13 TRBD1 TRBJ1-1 NA TRBV5-6 TGTGCCAGCAGCTTGGTAGGGACAGGTGAAGCTTTCTTT CASSLVGTGEAFF
14 TRBD1 TRBJ2-7 NA TRBV5-1 TGCGCCAGCAGCTCGGGACAGGCCACCTACGAGCAGTACTTC CASSSGQATYEQYF
14 NA TRBJ2-3 NA TRBV3-1/TRBV3-2 TGTGCCAGCAGTCCCCCCGGGGGTAAGGATACGCAGTATTTT CASSPPGGKDTQYF
16 NA TRBJ1-6 NA TRBV27 TGTGCCAGCAGTTTTCGGCCACAGGGTTCAGGGTCACCCCTCCACTTT CASSFRPQGSGSPLHF
14 NA TRBJ2-6 NA TRBV9 TGTGCCAGCAGCGTAGGAGCTGGGGCCAACGTCCTGACTTTC CASSVGAGANVLTF
17 TRBD1 TRBJ2-7 once TRBV24-1 TGTGCCACCAGTGATTTGGCGGGGACAGGGTTGCCGTTCGAGCAGTACTTC CATSDLAGTGLPFEQYF
14 TRBD2 TRBJ2-1 once TRBV27 TGTGCCAGCACCGGGACTAGCGGGGGCAGTGAGCAGTTCTTC CASTGTSGGSEQFF